One sample yielded the 9 T cell receptor beta chains listed below, sequenced in a study of T cell clonality in common variable immunodeficiency (dated by TCRdb to the mid-2010s). The library was generated by the immunoSEQ multiplex PCR assay. Drawn from immuneACCESS, this table holds only the in-frame rearrangements with V and J called that TCRdb kept. Clones are partly lost; checked studies trace under half to an unresolved V gene and leave the rest unexplained. This sample includes under 65,000 clones, and none of them was observed just once. The ten largest make up around 0.82% of the sample. Sequenced: peripheral blood mononuclear cells. The source is a person between 18 and 75 years old in good health.

This clone has ten or more counts. The sequence runs out 3 residues before the end of the CDR3; the remainder is reconstructed from the germline J gene. Other DNA sequences within the sample encode an identical CDR3. The chain combines TRBV7-2 with TRBJ1-2, with D maybe TRBD1 (6 bases). The CDR3 loop spans 14 amino acids. Germline CDR1 is SGHTA and CDR2 is FQGNSA. Trimming shortened V by 1 base and J by 4 bases, and 10 bases separated the two germline ends. Incomplete CDR3 DNA: TGTGCCAGCAGCTTAGGGGCGGGGGCCTATGGC. It specifies CASSLGAGAYG. In full, the CDR3 reads CASSLGAGAYGYTF.

This clone was counted ten times or more. The read ends 3 residues shy of where the CDR3 ends; the end is completed using the germline J gene. V and J are TRBV18 and TRBJ2-3; perhaps TRBD2 as D (6 bases). The germline V gene has CDR1 KGHSH and CDR2 LQKENI. The CDR3 length is 16 residues. Trimming cost V 4 bases and J 4 bases, with 18 bases left between them. Here the CDR3 reads CASSLFGGVKADTQYF. The DNA read from the CDR3 is TGTGCCAGCTCACTCTTCGGAGGGGTGAAGGCAGATACG. Full variable domain (remainder filled in from reference TRBV18 and TRBJ2-3): NAGVMQNPRHLVRRRGQEARLRCSPMKGHSHVYWYRQLPEEGLKFMVYLQKENIIDESGMPKERFSAEFPKEGPSILRIQQVVRGDSAAYFCASSLFGGVKADTQYFGPGTRLTVL.

In this sample, this clone turned up many times. The CDR3 extends 3 residues past the end of the read, so its final part is completed from the germline J gene. V gene TRBV3-1 (or the pseudogene TRBV3-2) combines with J gene TRBJ2-4; D gene uncertain. The CDR3 is made up of 14 amino acids. Germline V CDR1 and CDR2: LGHDT, YNNKEL (reference sequence). V was clipped by 3 bases and J by 3 bases, with 9 bases between them. The covered CDR3 bases are TGTGCCAGCAGCCAGTTAGTCGTCAAAAACATT. This translates into CASSQLVVKNI. The full CDR3 protein reads CASSQLVVKNIQYF.

This clone was recorded a few times. The CDR3 end is not reached by the read, which stops 3 residues before it; the germline J gene fills it in. The rearrangement links TRBV2 to TRBJ1-4, with D possibly matching TRBD1 (5 bases). CDR1 and CDR2 from the germline V gene are SNHLY and FYNNEI. This CDR3 has 16 amino acids. The sequenced CDR3 bases are TGTGCCAGCACAGCACACCTAAGCTCTGGGGCCAACGTA. Protein product: CASTAHLSSGANV. The whole CDR3 reads CASTAHLSSGANVLFF.

This clone occurred many times. Read sequence stops 3 residues before the CDR3 end, and the germline J gene provides the missing end. This chain uses TRBV6-1 with TRBJ1-4; D uncertain. The CDR3 length is 15 residues. Germline V gene lookup returns CDR1 MNHNS and CDR2 SASEGT. Trimming shortened V by 4 bases and J by 0 bases, and 9 bases separated the two germline ends. The CDR3 here is CASSVYLATNEKLFF. The DNA read from the CDR3 is TGTGCCAGCAGTGTCTACCTCGCAACTAATGAAAAA.

This clone was counted only a few times. With the read ending 3 residues before the CDR3 end, the germline J gene is used to fill in that end. This rearrangement joins TRBV19 to TRBJ1-2; D not certain. Germline-derived CDR1 and CDR2 are LNHDA and SQIVND (reference sequence). The CDR3 is made up of 16 amino acids. The sequenced CDR3 bases are TGTGCCAGTAGTATCAGTCATAGCGGACCAATCTACGAC. It encodes CASSISHSGPIYD. The CDR3 reads in full as CASSISHSGPIYDYTF.

Ten or more counts support this clone. Sequencing ends 3 residues short of the CDR3 end; the germline J gene provides the rest. This chain joins TRBV2 and TRBJ2-3; 11 bases fit TRBD2. The length of the CDR3 is 15 residues. Germline CDR1 SNHLY, CDR2 FYNNEI. V was pared by 3 bases and J by 7 bases, with 6 bases of the junction left unmatched. CDR3 residues: CASSDIAGGRYTQYF. The covered CDR3 bases are TGTGCCAGCAGTGATATAGCGGGGGGGCGATATACG.

There are many counts of this clone. Read coverage stops 3 residues before the CDR3 terminus; the germline J gene supplies the remainder. The chain combines TRBV7-9 with TRBJ1-1; TRBD1 agrees at 9 bases. CDR1 is SEHNR and CDR2 is FQNEAQ in the germline V gene (reference sequence). There are 15 residues in the CDR3. Trimming took 4 bases from V and 5 from J; bases not matched to a gene: 8. The DNA read from the CDR3 is TGTGCCAGCAGCTCTCCGGGACAGGGATGGACTGAA. Its translation is CASSSPGQGWTE. In full, the CDR3 is CASSSPGQGWTEAFF.

This clone was counted ten times or more. The read finishes 3 residues shy of the CDR3 end, and the germline J gene is used to complete it. This chain connects TRBV19 to TRBJ2-5; 10 bases fit TRBD1. The V and J ends lost 5 bases and 5 bases, in that order; junction bases with no gene match: 8. The length of the CDR3 is 15 residues. Germline CDR1 LNHDA, CDR2 SQIVND (reference sequence). CDR3 sequence: CASSEGTGDLETQYF. CDR3 DNA, as far as it was read: TGTGCCAGTAGTGAGGGGACAGGGGATTTGGAGACC.